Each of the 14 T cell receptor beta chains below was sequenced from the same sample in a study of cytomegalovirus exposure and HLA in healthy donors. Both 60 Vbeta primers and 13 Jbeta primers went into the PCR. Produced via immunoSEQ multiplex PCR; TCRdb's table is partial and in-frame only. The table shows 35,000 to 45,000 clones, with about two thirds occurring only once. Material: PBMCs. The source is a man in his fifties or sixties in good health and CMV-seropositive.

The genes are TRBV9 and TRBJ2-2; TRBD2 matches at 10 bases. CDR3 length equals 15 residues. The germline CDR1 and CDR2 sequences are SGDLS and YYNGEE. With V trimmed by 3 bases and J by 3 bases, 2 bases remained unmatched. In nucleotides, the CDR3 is TGTGCCAGCAGCGACGGACTAGCGGACACCGGGGAGCTGTTTTTT. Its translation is CASSDGLADTGELFF.

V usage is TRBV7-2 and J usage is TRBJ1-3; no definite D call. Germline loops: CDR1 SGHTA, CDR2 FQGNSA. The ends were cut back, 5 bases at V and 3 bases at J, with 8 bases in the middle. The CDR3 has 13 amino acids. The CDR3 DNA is TGTGCCAGCAGCACCCGACTTGGAAACACCATATATTTT. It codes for CASSTRLGNTIYF.

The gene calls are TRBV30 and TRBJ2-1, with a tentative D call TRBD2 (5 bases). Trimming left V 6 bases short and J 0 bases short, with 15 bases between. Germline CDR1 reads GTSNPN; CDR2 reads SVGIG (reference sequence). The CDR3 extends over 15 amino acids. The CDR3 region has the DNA TGTGCCTGCCCTCGGCGGGCTGACTCCTACAATGAGCAGTTCTTC. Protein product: CACPRRADSYNEQFF.

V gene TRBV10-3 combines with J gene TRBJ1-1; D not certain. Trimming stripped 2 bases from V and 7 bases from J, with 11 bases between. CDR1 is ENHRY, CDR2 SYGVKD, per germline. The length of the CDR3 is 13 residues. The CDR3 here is CAISEIGEGEAFF. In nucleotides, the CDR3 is TGTGCCATCAGTGAGATAGGCGAGGGTGAAGCTTTCTTT.

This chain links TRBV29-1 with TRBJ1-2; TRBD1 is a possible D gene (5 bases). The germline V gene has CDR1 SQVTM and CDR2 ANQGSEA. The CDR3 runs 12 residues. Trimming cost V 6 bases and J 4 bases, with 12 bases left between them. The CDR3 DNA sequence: TGCAGCGTCACTTCGGACATCTATGGCTACACCTTC. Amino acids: CSVTSDIYGYTF.

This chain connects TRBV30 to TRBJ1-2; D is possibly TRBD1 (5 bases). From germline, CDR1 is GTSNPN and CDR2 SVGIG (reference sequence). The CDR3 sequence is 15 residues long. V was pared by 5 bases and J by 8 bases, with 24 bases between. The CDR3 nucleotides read TGTGCCTGGGCCGACGCGGGAAGTGGGGCCTACGGCTACACCTTC. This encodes CAWADAGSGAYGYTF.

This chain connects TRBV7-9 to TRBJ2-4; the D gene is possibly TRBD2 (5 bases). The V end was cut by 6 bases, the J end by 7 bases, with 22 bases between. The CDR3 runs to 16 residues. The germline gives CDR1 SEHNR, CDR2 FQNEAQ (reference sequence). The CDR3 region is CASRTLGLALGNIQYF. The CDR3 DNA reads TGTGCCAGCAGGACACTAGGTCTAGCTCTTGGGAACATTCAGTACTTC.

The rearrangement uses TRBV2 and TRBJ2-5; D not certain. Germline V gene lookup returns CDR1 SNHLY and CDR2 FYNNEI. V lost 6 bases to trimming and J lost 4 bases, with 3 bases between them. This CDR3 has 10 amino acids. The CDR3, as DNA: TGTGCCAGCAGCTCAGAGACCCAGTACTTC. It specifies CASSSETQYF.

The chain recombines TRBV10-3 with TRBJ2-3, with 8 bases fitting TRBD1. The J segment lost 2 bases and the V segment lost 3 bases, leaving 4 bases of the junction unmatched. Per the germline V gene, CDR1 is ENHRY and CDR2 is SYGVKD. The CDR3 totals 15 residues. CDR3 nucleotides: TGTGCCATCAGTGAACCGGACAGGGCCACAGATACGCAGTATTTT. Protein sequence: CAISEPDRATDTQYF.

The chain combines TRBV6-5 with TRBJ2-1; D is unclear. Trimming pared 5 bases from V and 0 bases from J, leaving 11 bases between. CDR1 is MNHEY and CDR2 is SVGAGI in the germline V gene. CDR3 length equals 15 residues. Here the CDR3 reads CASSRDRSSYNEQFF. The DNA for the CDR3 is TGTGCCAGCAGTAGAGACCGGAGCTCCTACAATGAGCAGTTCTTC.

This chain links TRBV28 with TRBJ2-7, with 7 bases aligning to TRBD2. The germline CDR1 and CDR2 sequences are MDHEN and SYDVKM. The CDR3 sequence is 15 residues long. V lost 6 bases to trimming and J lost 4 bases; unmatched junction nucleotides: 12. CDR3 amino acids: CASSRPGLYVYEQYF. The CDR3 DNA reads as TGTGCCAGCAGCCGTCCGGGACTATATGTGTACGAGCAGTACTTC.

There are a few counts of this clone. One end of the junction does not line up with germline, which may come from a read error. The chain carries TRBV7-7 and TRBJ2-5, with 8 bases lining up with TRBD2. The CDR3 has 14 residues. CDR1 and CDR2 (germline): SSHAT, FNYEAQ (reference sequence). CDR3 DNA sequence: TGTGCTAGCAGCCGAGCGGGAGTAGGAGAGACCCAGTACTTC. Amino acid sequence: CASSRAGVGETQYF.

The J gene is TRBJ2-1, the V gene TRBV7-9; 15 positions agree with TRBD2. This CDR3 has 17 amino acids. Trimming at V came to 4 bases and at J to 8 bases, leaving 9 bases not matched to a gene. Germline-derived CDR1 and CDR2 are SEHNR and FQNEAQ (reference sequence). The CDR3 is CASSSSGTSGGRDEQFF. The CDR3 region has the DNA TGTGCCAGCAGCTCATCCGGGACTAGCGGGGGGAGGGATGAGCAGTTCTTC.

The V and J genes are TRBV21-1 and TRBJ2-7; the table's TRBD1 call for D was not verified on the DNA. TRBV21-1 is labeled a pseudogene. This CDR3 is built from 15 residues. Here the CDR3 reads CASSKVPGQGTEQYF. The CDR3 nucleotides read TGTGCCAGCAGCAAAGTCCCGGGACAGGGGACAGAGCAGTACTTC.